The clone carrying this TCR beta chain appeared many times. Its antigen remains unknown. Time point indicated: newly diagnosed GD, antithyroid drugs for less than 3 months. RNA from PBMCs was the source of the TCR library. EDTA tubes received 7.5 to 9 milliliters of drawn peripheral blood. CDR1 is LGHNA, CDR2 YNFKEQ, per germline. The CDR3 runs to 15 residues. V lost 3 bases, J lost 2 bases, and 13 bases lay in between. The entry originates in a study of regulatory T cells in long-lasting Graves disease. Study conclusions and caveats: Those with persistent disease had in common more public clonotypes (about 2,500) than new patients (approximately 890).

Construction of TCR beta libraries relied on iRepertoire HTBI primers and on Arm-PCR targeting CDR3 regions. TCRdb re-called the multiplex PCR reads with MiXCR, one entry per CDR3 protein. In the table there are around 250,000 distinct CDR3 sequences, approximately 20% of which are singletons. In addition, the sample was reused for a study of T cells in Graves' hyperthyroidism and ophthalmopathy. That work contributes: Blood samples included most of the expanded thyroid clonotypes exceeding 0.001.

The chain carries TRBV4-2 and TRBJ2-5; D might be TRBD2 (6 bases). Source: peripheral blood mononuclear cells (PBMCs), taken at new diagnosis, from a patient treated with antithyroid drugs. The sequence came from a woman in her thirties with Graves disease. The CDR3 coding sequence is TGTGCCAGCAGCCACGGTACCGGGACTCAAGAGACCCAGTACTTC. Its protein product is CASSHGTGTQETQYF.